This T cell receptor (beta chain) was recorded in a study of vaccination and CD4 T cells after COVID-19. This clonotype was recorded a few times. Its specificity is not known. Cultured CD4+ T-cell DNA underwent Oncomine TCR Beta short-read sequencing. Genomic DNA was drawn out of CD4+ T cells grown in culture. TCRdb processed the PCR reads anew with MiXCR; each CDR3 protein has one entry. The sample has about 10,000 distinct CDR3 sequences, about 28% seen once. The treatment: roughly 10-day PBMC culture with coronavirus spike peptide pools or control peptides (ViraFEST assay). The sequence was obtained from a human donor who had recovered from COVID-19. The sample consisted of CD4+ T cells from blood, cultured in vitro, taken after SARS-CoV-2 vaccination.

CDR3 residues: CASSPHHYEQYF. The CDR3, as DNA: TGTGCCAGCAGCCCGCACCACTACGAGCAGTACTTC. V is TRBV7-9 and J is TRBJ2-7; no reliable D call. The germline V and J ends were trimmed by 5 bases and 3 bases, with 8 bases remaining between them. The CDR3 consists of 12 residues. CDR1 SEHNR and CDR2 FQNEAQ come from the germline V gene (reference sequence).